Shown below are 20 T cell receptor beta chains from a single sample sequenced in a study of blood T cell repertoires in COVID-19. This table comes from immunoSEQ multiplex PCR, and its TCRdb copy is limited to in-frame clones, with some not included. In the table there are about 200,000 clones, 85% to 90% of which are singletons. Material for sequencing was PBMCs or T cells enriched from blood (not recorded which). The origin of the receptors is a young man who had recovered from COVID-19.

The chain is built from TRBV3-1 (or the pseudogene TRBV3-2) and TRBJ1-1; TRBD1 might be the D (6 bases). The germline V and J ends were trimmed by 0 bases and 4 bases, with 12 bases remaining between them. There are 15 residues in the CDR3. Germline CDR1 and CDR2: LGHDT and YNNKEL (reference sequence). Here the CDR3 DNA reads TGTGCCAGCAGCCAAGACGGGGGGCAGTTCACTGAAGCTTTCTTT. Its translation: CASSQDGGQFTEAFF.

The V gene is TRBV7-2, the J gene TRBJ1-2; D call uncertain. V lost 3 bases and J lost 6, with 8 bases in between. This CDR3 is built from 12 residues. The germline V gene encodes CDR1 SGHTA and CDR2 FQGNSA. CDR3 nucleotides: TGTGCCAGCAGCTTTCGGGTGGATGGCTACACCTTC. Its protein product is CASSFRVDGYTF.

This chain uses TRBV5-1 with TRBJ2-7; 7 bases align to TRBD1. Germline V CDR1 and CDR2: SGHRS, YFSETQ. CDR3 length: 14 residues. V shed 4 bases and J 2 bases; nucleotides not matched to a gene: 6. This CDR3 reads CASSPRDRPYEQYF. The CDR3, as DNA: TGCGCCAGCAGCCCCCGGGACAGACCCTACGAGCAGTACTTC. The full variable domain, its missing parts supplied by reference TRBV5-1 and TRBJ2-7, is KAGVTQTPRYLIKTRGQQVTLSCSPISGHRSVSWYQQTPGQGLQFLFEYFSETQRNKGNFPGRFSGRQFSNSRSEMNVSTLELGDSALYLCASSPRDRPYEQYFGPGTRLTVT.

The genes are TRBV19 and TRBJ2-1; the match to TRBD1 covers 7 bases. Germline V gene sequence: CDR1 LNHDA, CDR2 SQIVND (reference sequence). The trim removed 1 base at V and 1 base at J, leaving 4 bases unmatched. The CDR3 runs to 16 residues. The CDR3 loop reads CASSIGTGQSYNEQFF. For the CDR3, the DNA is TGTGCCAGTAGTATAGGCACGGGACAGTCCTACAATGAGCAGTTCTTC.

The chain links TRBV7-8 to TRBJ2-1; maybe TRBD2 (5 bases). Trimming took 4 bases from V and 2 from J, leaving 12 bases between them. The germline V gene has CDR1 SGHVS and CDR2 FQNEAQ. The CDR3 contains 15 residues. CDR3 residues: CASSSSGLTYNEQFF. The DNA of the CDR3 is TGTGCCAGCAGCTCAAGCGGACTTACCTACAATGAGCAGTTCTTC.

The V gene is TRBV9, the J gene TRBJ2-1; D is possibly TRBD1 (5 bases). This CDR3 spans 16 amino acids. The germline gives CDR1 SGDLS, CDR2 YYNGEE. The V end was cut by 4 bases, the J end by 1 base, with 15 bases between. CDR3 nucleotide sequence: TGTGCCAGCAGCAATCAAAACGCAGGGTCCTACAATGAGCAGTTCTTC. Translating gives CASSNQNAGSYNEQFF.

The genes are TRBV18 and TRBJ1-2; 10 positions agree with TRBD1. The CDR3 loop spans 16 amino acids. The ends lost 4 bases at V and 5 bases at J; junction bases unmatched: 10. The germline CDR1 and CDR2 sequences are KGHSH and LQKENI. The CDR3 loop is CASSRTGTGAAYGYTF. The CDR3 DNA sequence: TGTGCCAGCTCACGAACCGGGACAGGGGCAGCGTATGGCTACACCTTC.

As for this clone: Germline and junction disagree at one end, which may indicate a read error. The CDR3 nucleotides are TGTGCCAGCAGTCAAGGCAGGGGCGGCTATGGCTACACCTTC. Its protein product is CASSQGRGGYGYTF. The chain couples TRBV3-1 (or the pseudogene TRBV3-2) to TRBJ1-2; possibly TRBD1 for D (6 bases). Germline assignment: CDR1 LGHDT and CDR2 YNNKEL (reference sequence). The CDR3 is made up of 14 amino acids.

V usage is TRBV3-1 (or the pseudogene TRBV3-2) and J usage is TRBJ2-4; D is unclear. Trimming took 1 base from V and 0 from J, leaving 4 bases between them. The CDR3 has 14 residues. Per germline, CDR1 LGHDT and CDR2 YNNKEL (reference sequence). The CDR3 DNA follows: TGTGCCAGCAGCCAAGGGCTAGCCAAAAACATTCAGTACTTC. Its translation is CASSQGLAKNIQYF.

On this clone itself: An end of the junction does not agree with germline; a read error may underlie this. This chain uses TRBV7-7 with TRBJ2-3; 9 bases match TRBD1. The CDR3 has 16 amino acids. CDR1 is SSHAT and CDR2 is FNYEAQ in the germline V gene (reference sequence). CDR3: CASSLGVGQGTDTQYF. The CDR3 coding sequence is TGTGCTAGCAGCTTAGGGGTGGGACAGGGAACAGATACGCAGTATTTT.

The chain recombines TRBV3-1 (or the pseudogene TRBV3-2) with TRBJ1-5; 11 nucleotides match TRBD1. The germline V gene has CDR1 LGHDT and CDR2 YNNKEL (reference sequence). The ends lost 3 bases at V and 6 bases at J; junction bases unmatched: 4. The CDR3 is 15 amino acids. CDR3: CASSQGTGGGQPQHF. The CDR3 nucleotides read TGTGCCAGCAGCCAGGGGACAGGGGGAGGTCAGCCCCAGCATTTT.

This clone appeared once. This CDR3 reads CASSRQGLQQETQYF. The CDR3, as DNA: TGTGCCAGCAGCCGACAGGGTCTCCAACAAGAGACCCAGTACTTC. This chain links TRBV5-4 with TRBJ2-5; 7 positions agree with TRBD1. CDR3 size: 15 residues. Germline V gives CDR1 SGHNT, CDR2 YYREEE (reference sequence). V lost 4 bases, J lost 2 bases, and 8 bases stayed unmatched.

The chain has TRBV3-1 (or the pseudogene TRBV3-2) and TRBJ1-2; 11 nucleotides agree with TRBD1. The length of the CDR3 is 17 residues. The junction had 11 bases not matched to a gene; V was cut back by 1 base and J by 7 bases. Germline CDR1 LGHDT, CDR2 YNNKEL (reference sequence). The CDR3 loop is CASSQATGQGALRGYTF. The DNA for the CDR3 is TGTGCCAGCAGCCAAGCTACAGGACAGGGGGCTTTGCGTGGCTACACCTTC.

The chain links TRBV3-1 (or the pseudogene TRBV3-2) to TRBJ2-5; tentatively, D is TRBD2 (5 bases). V was clipped by 0 bases and J by 2 bases, with 13 bases between them. CDR1 LGHDT and CDR2 YNNKEL come from the germline V gene (reference sequence). The length of the CDR3 is 16 residues. CDR3 amino acids: CASSQEGVAIQETQYF. The CDR3 DNA reads as TGTGCCAGCAGCCAAGAGGGTGTAGCGATTCAAGAGACCCAGTACTTC.

The rearrangement links TRBV7-2 to TRBJ1-2; TRBD1 agrees at 8 bases. The CDR3 has 13 residues. Germline-derived CDR1 and CDR2 are SGHTA and FQGNSA. The ends lost 5 bases at V and 5 bases at J; junction bases unmatched: 4. The CDR3 nucleotides read TGTGCCAGCAGCCCCCGGACAGGGTATGGCTACACCTTC. It is translated as CASSPRTGYGYTF.

This sequence joins TRBV13 and TRBJ2-1; TRBD1 is a possible D gene (5 bases). Germline assignment: CDR1 PRHDT and CDR2 FYEKMQ (reference sequence). Trimming took off 5 bases at V and 10 bases at J, with 15 bases between the two ends. This CDR3 spans 13 amino acids. CDR3 nucleotides: TGTGCCAGCAGCGCCCGGGCCCCAGGGGAGCAGTTCTTC. This codes for CASSARAPGEQFF.

The rearrangement links TRBV6-5 to TRBJ2-7; D unclear. CDR3 length: 14 amino acids. CDR1 and CDR2 (germline): MNHEY, SVGAGI. Trimming pared 0 bases from V and 2 bases from J, leaving 8 bases between. Written as DNA, the CDR3 is TGTGCCAGCAGTTACTCGAGAGAAGCCTACGAGCAGTACTTC. Translated, it gives CASSYSREAYEQYF.

V and J are TRBV7-9 and TRBJ1-3, with D perhaps matching TRBD1 (5 bases). This CDR3 has 13 amino acids. Germline-derived CDR1 and CDR2 are SEHNR and FQNEAQ (reference sequence). V was trimmed by 5 bases and J by 4 bases, leaving 9 bases between them. The CDR3 DNA follows: TGTGCCAGCAGCGGACGACAGGGAAACACCATATATTTT. Protein: CASSGRQGNTIYF.

The rearrangement joins TRBV13 to TRBJ2-1, with 7 nucleotides matching TRBD1. Germline V gene sequence: CDR1 PRHDT, CDR2 FYEKMQ (reference sequence). The CDR3 totals 17 residues. The J segment lost 5 bases and the V segment lost 2 bases, leaving 12 bases of the junction unmatched. CDR3 sequence reads: CASSLPTGSGSNNEQFF. The CDR3 DNA reads as TGTGCCAGCAGCTTACCGACAGGGTCTGGGTCGAACAATGAGCAGTTCTTC.

This rearrangement joins TRBV3-1 (or the pseudogene TRBV3-2) to TRBJ2-1, with 14 bases that match TRBD2. Germline values: CDR1 LGHDT, CDR2 YNNKEL (reference sequence). V lost 4 bases and J lost 1; bases outside the gene matches: 12. The CDR3 consists of 20 residues. CDR3 residues: CASSPALGLAGDRSYNEQFF. In DNA form, the CDR3 reads TGTGCCAGCAGCCCCGCGCTGGGACTAGCGGGAGACAGGTCCTACAATGAGCAGTTCTTC.